These T cell receptor beta chains were read from a single sample in a study of blood T cells in healthy people across ages. One entry per CDR3 protein, called by TCRdb with MiXCR from the 5' RACE reads. The sample contains about 640,000 distinct CDR3 sequences, under 70% of which appear only once. The specimen was blood. These receptors came from a man between 60 and 75 years old in good health. The conserved cysteine and the conserved F or W are not part of the CDR3 here.

v_call,j_call,cdr3_aa
TRBV5-5,TRBJ1-5,ASSLMVSNQPRH
TRBV24-1,TRBJ2-1,ATSDPGTGGTSYNEQF
TRBV9,TRBJ1-1,ASSAGLGGTEAF
TRBV7-2,TRBJ2-4,ASSVGGSQGIQY
TRBV7-9,TRBJ1-4,ASSLAVQAKEKLF
TRBV20-1,TRBJ2-7,SARIPSVGSYEQY
TRBV7-8,TRBJ2-5,ASSFTVVRETQY
TRBV4-1,TRBJ2-3,ASSQVSSGGTDTQY
TRBV29-1,TRBJ2-5,SVEVAGQETQY
TRBV12-3/TRBV12-4,TRBJ2-5,ASSYTRGAEQY
TRBV4-2,TRBJ2-5,ASSQTIQETQY
TRBV4-1,-,ASRGLGEALHYEQY
TRBV10-3,TRBJ1-5,ATRDRVSNQPQH
TRBV27,TRBJ2-3,ASRLRPSTDTQY
TRBV5-1,TRBJ2-5,ASTRGQGQETQY
TRBV9,TRBJ1-5,ASSVGGQYEQPQH
TRBV4-1,TRBJ2-7,ASSHFGGEQY
TRBV11-3,TRBJ2-5,ASSRIFRALGRETQY
TRBV28,TRBJ2-5,ANTARGLRETQY
TRBV3-1,TRBJ2-3,ASSQGPLPMDTQY
TRBV21-1,TRBJ2-3,ASSPCDTQY
TRBV18,TRBJ2-5,ASSPTYTQETQY
TRBV20-1,TRBJ2-5,SMTVSETQY
TRBV4-2,TRBJ2-5,ASSLYGAQY
TRBV28,TRBJ2-4,ASSFPGAAKNIQY
TRBV20-1,TRBJ2-3,SASSGGGQPYTDTQY
TRBV13,TRBJ1-2,ASSLAAGIYGYT
TRBV7-2,-,ASTSRVRETQY
TRBV7-2,TRBJ2-2,ASSLVPGASTGELF
TRBV7-9,TRBJ2-3,AGSSAGLLEDTQY
TRBV10-3,TRBJ2-5,AIAQQETQY
TRBV7-2,TRBJ2-5,ASSSPVVQETQY
TRBV9,TRBJ2-7,ASSVDVDSYEQY
TRBV5-1,TRBJ1-2,ASSSEANYGYT
TRBV3-1,TRBJ2-4,ASSRVAKRGALAKNIQY
TRBV20-1,TRBJ2-2,SARAATAANTGELF
TRBV14,TRBJ2-3,ASSQDRTVGRNTQY
TRBV6-2/TRBV6-3,TRBJ2-3,ASSYGLAFGTQY
TRBV29-1,TRBJ2-7,SVLGQGNYEQY
TRBV28,TRBJ2-4,ATTGVNGIQY
TRBV29-1,-,SVMGTFQTQY
TRBV6-5,TRBJ1-2,ASRRGLTNYGYT
TRBV5-6,-,ASSPMLVETQY
TRBV29-1,TRBJ1-2,SVERAGYGYT
TRBV5-1,TRBJ2-1,ASSLEVPSVDKEQF
TRBV29-1,TRBJ2-1,SVERQGDEQF
TRBV11-2,TRBJ2-4,ASSPSEVNIQY
TRBV18,TRBJ2-3,ASSSGQANLGDTQY
TRBV20-1,TRBJ2-3,SATGRGRDTQY
TRBV20-1,TRBJ2-5,SASASGGLQETQY
TRBV12-3/TRBV12-4,TRBJ2-3,ASTDRGFGTDTQY
TRBV4-1,TRBJ2-5,ASSLGLAGAKGKTQY